These 28 T cell receptor beta chains were sequenced from one sample in a study of cytomegalovirus exposure and HLA in healthy donors (dated by TCRdb to the late 2010s). The library was built by means of the immunoSEQ multiplex PCR assay. For the multiplex PCR, a mixture combining 60 forward primers for TCR Vbeta segments and 13 reverse primers for TCR Jbeta segments was used. TCRdb provides this immuneACCESS table in a form limited to in-frame rearrangements. Some clones are lacking; in checked studies, under half of them reflect an unresolved V gene, and why the rest are absent is not known. For this sample the table gives about 150,000 clones, of which around 73% were detected only once. The ten largest clones take up about 5.4% of the sample. The sample was PBMCs. The source of these receptors is a young woman in good health and CMV-seropositive.

The chain joins TRBV12-5 to TRBJ2-1; TRBD1 aligns across 10 bases. CDR3 length equals 18 residues. J gave up 3 bases and V 6 bases, and 14 bases lay outside the gene matches. Germline CDR1 reads LGHNT; CDR2 reads FRNRAP. The DNA for the CDR3 is TGTGCTAGTGGCCAGGCGATGACGGACAGGGGGATCTACAATGAGCAGTTCTTC. It is translated as CASGQAMTDRGIYNEQFF.

The chain uses TRBV4-3 and TRBJ2-7; D is ambiguous. The V gene's germline CDR1 is LGHNA and CDR2 YSLEER. The V gene lost 4 bases and the J gene lost 3 bases, with 10 bases spanning the gap. The CDR3 is 13 residues long. CDR3 DNA: TGCGCCAGCAGCCTATTTACCAGCTACGAGCAGTACTTC. Translation: CASSLFTSYEQYF.

V and J are TRBV7-2 and TRBJ2-7; tentatively, D is TRBD1 (5 bases). The germline V gene has CDR1 SGHTA and CDR2 FQGNSA. V lost 1 base, J lost 4 bases, and 11 bases lay in between. The CDR3 has 14 amino acids. The CDR3 here is CASSLGAQAYEQYF. The CDR3 DNA reads TGTGCCAGCAGCTTAGGGGCACAGGCTTACGAGCAGTACTTC.

The chain joins TRBV7-2 to TRBJ1-2; 9 bases fit TRBD1. The CDR3 contains 14 residues. CDR1 is SGHTA and CDR2 is FQGNSA in the germline V gene. With V trimmed by 5 bases and J by 2 bases, 3 bases remained unmatched. The chain's CDR3 is CASSPGQGNYGYTF. The CDR3 region has the DNA TGTGCCAGCAGCCCTGGACAGGGGAACTATGGCTACACCTTC.

The chain recombines TRBV9 with TRBJ1-1; 7 nucleotides align to TRBD1. V shed 3 bases and J 4 bases; nucleotides not matched to a gene: 6. CDR3 length: 14 residues. Per the germline V gene, CDR1 is SGDLS and CDR2 is YYNGEE. CDR3 sequence reads: CASSAQGVRTEAFF. In nucleotides, the CDR3 is TGTGCCAGCAGCGCCCAGGGGGTGCGCACTGAAGCTTTCTTT.

The chain carries TRBV27 and TRBJ1-6; D is ambiguous. Per the germline V gene, CDR1 is MNHEY and CDR2 is SMNVEV (reference sequence). Trimming removed 5 bases at V and 6 bases at J, with 5 bases between. The CDR3 spans 12 residues. CDR3 amino acids: CASSPLNSPLHF. Here the CDR3 DNA reads TGTGCCAGCAGTCCTCTTAATTCACCCCTCCACTTT.

The rearrangement uses TRBV27 and TRBJ2-3; 9 nucleotides line up with TRBD2. The V and J ends lost 4 bases and 3 bases, in that order; junction bases with no gene match: 14. CDR1 and CDR2 (germline): MNHEY, SMNVEV (reference sequence). The length of the CDR3 is 18 residues. The CDR3 coding sequence is TGTGCCAGCAGTTCACCTCGGGACAGAAGCGGGGGGACAGATACGCAGTATTTT. Residues: CASSSPRDRSGGTDTQYF.

The rearrangement uses TRBV4-2 and TRBJ2-3, with D possibly TRBD1 on 6 matching bases. Germline lookup yields CDR1 LGHNA and CDR2 YNFKEQ. Trimming removed 0 bases at V and 6 bases at J, with 7 bases between. CDR3 size: 13 residues. CDR3 sequence: CASSQEGADTQYF. In nucleotides, the CDR3 is TGTGCCAGCAGCCAAGAGGGGGCGGATACGCAGTATTTT.

This rearrangement joins TRBV5-1 to TRBJ1-4; TRBD1 matches 8 bases. The CDR3 loop spans 15 amino acids. V gave up 0 bases and J gave up 5 bases; unmatched junction bases: 3. The germline gives CDR1 SGHRS, CDR2 YFSETQ. The CDR3 is CASSLVTGVNEKLFF. Here the CDR3 DNA reads TGCGCCAGCAGCTTGGTGACAGGGGTAAATGAAAAACTGTTTTTT.

This chain connects TRBV2 to TRBJ1-4; D not certain. Germline V gene data show CDR1 as SNHLY and CDR2 as FYNNEI. CDR3 length: 13 amino acids. The germline V and J ends were trimmed by 6 bases and 4 bases, with 9 bases remaining between them. The CDR3 region is CASSTANNEKLFF. CDR3 in DNA: TGTGCCAGCAGCACAGCTAATAATGAAAAACTGTTTTTT.

This clone occurred once. The chain has TRBV7-2 and TRBJ2-1; 9 bases align to TRBD2. Germline lookup yields CDR1 SGHTA and CDR2 FQGNSA. This CDR3 has 19 residues. Unmatched junction bases numbered 17, after V lost 8 bases and J lost 0 bases. The CDR3 sequence is CASGLSGFSGGPSYNEQFF. The CDR3 DNA is TGTGCCAGCGGGTTAAGTGGGTTTAGCGGGGGCCCCTCCTACAATGAGCAGTTCTTC.

The chain joins TRBV27 to TRBJ1-2, with 11 bases identical to TRBD1. CDR1 and CDR2 from the germline V gene are MNHEY and SMNVEV (reference sequence). The ends lost 3 bases at V and 7 bases at J; junction bases unmatched: 4. This CDR3 spans 14 amino acids. This chain's CDR3 is CASSLVGTGGGYTF. The CDR3 coding sequence is TGTGCCAGCAGTTTGGTCGGGACAGGGGGTGGCTACACCTTC.

The rearrangement links TRBV10-3 to TRBJ2-2, with 10 nucleotides matching TRBD1. The trim removed 10 bases at V and 3 bases at J, leaving 8 bases unmatched. The CDR3 loop spans 15 amino acids. Germline V gives CDR1 ENHRY, CDR2 SYGVKD. The CDR3 DNA is TGTGCCACCTCGACCGGGACAGGGGACACCGGGGAGCTGTTTTTT. Translated, it gives CATSTGTGDTGELFF.

This clone was counted once. The rearrangement joins TRBV15 to TRBJ2-3; D is unclear. Germline V CDR1 and CDR2: LNHNV, YYDKDF (reference sequence). Trimming took 4 bases from V and 0 from J, leaving 14 bases between them. The CDR3 is 16 residues long. CDR3 nucleotide sequence: TGTGCCACCAGCACCGGGTTCGGCTCCAGCACAGATACGCAGTATTTT. Protein sequence: CATSTGFGSSTDTQYF.

The chain uses TRBV18 and TRBJ2-5; TRBD2 might be the D (5 bases). The CDR3 runs 17 residues. Germline values: CDR1 KGHSH, CDR2 LQKENI. V dropped 2 bases and J dropped 4 bases, with 20 bases sitting between them. This CDR3 is CASSPSRSLAHGETQYF. The CDR3 DNA sequence: TGTGCCAGCTCACCAAGTCGGAGCCTAGCCCACGGAGAGACCCAGTACTTC. The variable domain in full, completed from reference TRBV18 and TRBJ2-5, reads NAGVMQNPRHLVRRRGQEARLRCSPMKGHSHVYWYRQLPEEGLKFMVYLQKENIIDESGMPKERFSAEFPKEGPSILRIQQVVRGDSAAYFCASSPSRSLAHGETQYFGPGTRLLVL.

This chain joins TRBV7-2 and TRBJ1-2; 9 nucleotides line up with TRBD1. The CDR3 sequence is 16 residues long. Trimming cost V 8 bases and J 4 bases; bases outside gene matches: 14. The germline V gene encodes CDR1 SGHTA and CDR2 FQGNSA. The CDR3 region is CASGPDRGIRGYGYTF. CDR3 DNA: TGTGCCAGCGGGCCGGACAGGGGTATTAGGGGCTATGGCTACACCTTC.

The chain couples TRBV6-6 to TRBJ1-5; no clear D. V shed 4 bases and J shed 6 bases, with 13 bases lying between them. Germline loops: CDR1 MNHNY, CDR2 SVGAGI (reference sequence). The CDR3 length is 14 residues. The CDR3 here is CASSSNEGGQPQHF. In DNA, the CDR3 is TGTGCCAGCAGTTCAAATGAGGGCGGTCAGCCCCAGCATTTT.

The rearrangement joins TRBV9 to TRBJ2-7; TRBD2 might be the D (5 bases). Germline assignment: CDR1 SGDLS and CDR2 YYNGEE. The CDR3 has 19 residues. The germline V and J ends were trimmed by 4 bases and 4 bases, with 30 bases remaining between them. Here the CDR3 reads CASSPHDPGLPLDSYEQYF. The CDR3 nucleotides read TGTGCCAGCAGCCCACATGACCCTGGACTGCCGTTGGATAGTTACGAGCAGTACTTC.

The chain couples TRBV25-1 to TRBJ2-7; D unresolved. Germline CDR1 reads MGHDK; CDR2 reads SYGVNS. V lost 7 bases, J lost 5 bases, and 18 bases lay in between. This CDR3 is built from 14 residues. CDR3 sequence reads: CASTSPIPGDEQYF. The CDR3 DNA sequence: TGTGCCAGCACCTCCCCCATCCCGGGTGACGAGCAGTACTTC.

This chain connects TRBV5-1 to TRBJ1-6; 10 nucleotides align to TRBD1. Germline V gives CDR1 SGHRS, CDR2 YFSETQ. The trim removed 0 bases at V and 9 bases at J, leaving 6 bases unmatched. The CDR3 consists of 16 residues. The CDR3 reads CASSLEGQGLGSPLHF. DNA of the CDR3: TGCGCCAGCAGCTTGGAGGGACAGGGGCTAGGTTCACCCCTCCACTTT.

The chain is built from TRBV28 and TRBJ2-7; a possible D gene is TRBD1 (5 bases). V gave up 3 bases and J gave up 4 bases, with 13 bases separating them. This CDR3 spans 14 amino acids. The germline gives CDR1 MDHEN, CDR2 SYDVKM. The CDR3 region is CASSFVGDGYEQYF. In DNA, the CDR3 is TGTGCCAGCAGTTTTGTAGGGGATGGGTACGAGCAGTACTTC.

A few counts support this clone. This chain connects TRBV4-1 to TRBJ2-7; TRBD1 matches at 9 bases. V lost 3 bases, J lost 2 bases, and 5 bases stayed unmatched. This CDR3 is 15 amino acids long. Germline V gene data show CDR1 as MGHRA and CDR2 as YSYEKL. The CDR3 protein is CASSHPGTGTYEQYF. Written as DNA, the CDR3 is TGCGCCAGCAGCCACCCGGGGACAGGGACCTACGAGCAGTACTTC.

This chain uses TRBV6-5 with TRBJ1-5, with 7 bases matching TRBD1. Germline loops: CDR1 MNHEY, CDR2 SVGAGI. The ends lost 6 bases at V and 5 bases at J; junction bases unmatched: 7. The CDR3 covers 14 residues. The CDR3 sequence: CASRDRVGDQPQHF. In nucleotides, the CDR3 is TGTGCCAGCAGAGACAGGGTGGGAGATCAGCCCCAGCATTTT.

The J gene is TRBJ2-6, the V gene TRBV11-2; 8 bases are a match to TRBD1. Germline-derived CDR1 and CDR2 are SGHAT and FQNNGV. The V and J ends lost 5 bases and 0 bases, in that order; junction bases with no gene match: 6. This CDR3 spans 17 amino acids. CDR3 region: CASSRGTGFSGANVLTF. CDR3 nucleotide sequence: TGTGCCAGCAGCCGCGGGACAGGATTCTCTGGGGCCAACGTCCTGACTTTC.

Comment on this clone: At one boundary the junction diverges from the germline segment, which might be a read error. The chain couples TRBV7-9 to TRBJ2-7, with 9 positions matching TRBD1. The germline V gene encodes CDR1 SEHNR and CDR2 FQNEAQ (reference sequence). The CDR3 consists of 16 residues. CDR3 coding DNA: TGTTCCAGCAGCTTTTTGCGGGACAGGGTTTCCCACGAGCAGTACTTC. This translates into CSSSFLRDRVSHEQYF.

This chain uses TRBV6-6 with TRBJ2-7, with TRBD1 as a possible D gene (7 bases). V was clipped by 0 bases and J by 6 bases, with 12 bases between them. This CDR3 region has 14 residues. The germline V gene encodes CDR1 MNHNY and CDR2 SVGAGI (reference sequence). CDR3 region: CASSYSPQGGEQYF. The CDR3 DNA reads as TGTGCCAGCAGTTACTCGCCCCAGGGGGGCGAGCAGTACTTC.

The J gene is TRBJ2-5, the V gene TRBV11-2; D perhaps matches TRBD1 (6 bases). The J call may be mistaken, given a closer DNA end match to TRBJ2-7. Germline CDR1 is SGHAT and CDR2 is FQNNGV. This CDR3 has 16 residues. In DNA, the CDR3 is TGTGCCAGCAGCCGAGGACAGAGCCTTAGCTCCTACGAGCAGTACTTC. It yields the protein CASSRGQSLSSYEQYF.

The V gene is TRBV9, the J gene TRBJ1-1, with 12 bases that match TRBD1. There are 18 residues in the CDR3. CDR1 is SGDLS and CDR2 is YYNGEE in the germline V gene. V was pared by 4 bases and J by 10 bases, with 20 bases of the junction left unmatched. The CDR3 region has the DNA TGTGCCAGCAGCCCACATCACCGGGACAGGGGGCCGGGTACGGTAGCTTTCTTT. It codes for CASSPHHRDRGPGTVAFF. Combining the CDR3 with reference TRBV9 and TRBJ1-1 gives the whole variable domain DSGVTQTPKHLITATGQRVTLRCSPRSGDLSVYWYQQSLDQGLQFLIQYYNGEERAKGNILERFSAQQFPDLHSELNLSSLELGDSALYFCASSPHHRDRGPGTVAFFGQGTRLTVV.